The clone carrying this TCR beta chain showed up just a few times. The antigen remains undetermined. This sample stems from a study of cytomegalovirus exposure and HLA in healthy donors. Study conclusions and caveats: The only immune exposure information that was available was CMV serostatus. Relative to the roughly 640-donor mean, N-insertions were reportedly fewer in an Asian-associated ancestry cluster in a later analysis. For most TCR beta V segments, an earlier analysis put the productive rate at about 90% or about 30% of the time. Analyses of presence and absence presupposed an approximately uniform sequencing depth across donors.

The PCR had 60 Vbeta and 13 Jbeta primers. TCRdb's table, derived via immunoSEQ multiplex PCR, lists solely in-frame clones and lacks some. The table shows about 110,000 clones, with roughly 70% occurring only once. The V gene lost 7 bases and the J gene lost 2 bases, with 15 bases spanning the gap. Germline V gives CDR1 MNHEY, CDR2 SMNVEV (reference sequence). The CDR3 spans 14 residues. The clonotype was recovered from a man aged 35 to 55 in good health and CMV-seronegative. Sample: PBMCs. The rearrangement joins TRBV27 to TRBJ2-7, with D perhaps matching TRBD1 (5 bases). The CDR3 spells CASTDDSYPYEQYF. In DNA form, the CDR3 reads TGTGCCAGCACCGACGACAGCTATCCCTACGAGCAGTACTTC.